The 21 T cell receptor beta chains presented below share a single source sample, sequenced in a study of blood T cell repertoires in COVID-19. This table comes from immunoSEQ multiplex PCR, and its TCRdb copy is limited to in-frame clones, with some not included. The sample records a few hundred thousand clones, 70% to 90% being singletons. The sample consisted of PBMCs or T cells enriched from blood (not recorded which). The receptors derive from a young woman who had recovered from COVID-19.

The chain recombines TRBV6-2 or TRBV6-3 with TRBJ2-2; 7 nucleotides align to TRBD1. Germline V lookup: CDR1 MNHEY, CDR2 SVGEGT. The CDR3 contains 16 residues. J was trimmed by 1 base and V by 6 bases; bases with no gene match: 8. The CDR3 DNA sequence: TGTGCCAGCAGCCCTATACAGGGGCGGAACACCGGGGAGCTGTTTTTT. Translating it yields CASSPIQGRNTGELFF.

The chain has TRBV5-4 and TRBJ2-1; D not certain. Germline-derived CDR1 and CDR2 are SGHNT and YYREEE (reference sequence). This CDR3 contains 11 residues. V was pared by 4 bases and J by 8 bases, with 7 bases between. CDR3 region: CASSLSDEQFF. The DNA for the CDR3 is TGTGCCAGCAGCCTCTCGGATGAGCAGTTCTTC.

The V gene is TRBV9, the J gene TRBJ2-7; D is possibly TRBD2 (5 bases). The germline V gene encodes CDR1 SGDLS and CDR2 YYNGEE. CDR3 size: 13 residues. The V end lost 7 bases, the J end lost 7 bases, and 18 bases lay between the germline ends. Written as DNA, the CDR3 is TGTGCCAGCGGAGGCGGCCTTTCTACGGAGCAGTACTTC. Amino acids: CASGGGLSTEQYF.

This clone came up once. This chain connects TRBV19 to TRBJ2-2; tentatively, D is TRBD2 (6 bases). The CDR3 totals 14 residues. The V gene's germline CDR1 is LNHDA and CDR2 SQIVND (reference sequence). Trimming left V 5 bases short and J 3 bases short, with 10 bases between. The CDR3 nucleotides are TGTGCCAGTAGTGTCCAGCGGGACACCGGGGAGCTGTTTTTT. Its protein product is CASSVQRDTGELFF.

The chain joins TRBV19 to TRBJ1-2, with no clear D. The CDR3 is 12 amino acids. Germline V CDR1 and CDR2: LNHDA, SQIVND (reference sequence). Trimming shortened V by 7 bases and J by 1 base, and 7 bases separated the two germline ends. The CDR3, as DNA: TGTGCCAGTAAAGGAGTTAACTATGGCTACACCTTC. It yields the protein CASKGVNYGYTF.

The V gene is TRBV4-1, the J gene TRBJ1-6; 11 positions match TRBD1. The CDR3 has 16 residues. Per the germline V gene, CDR1 is MGHRA and CDR2 is YSYEKL. V dropped 2 bases and J dropped 7; count of bases not matched to a gene: 4. The CDR3 sequence: CASSQSGTGGNSPLHF. CDR3 DNA sequence: TGCGCCAGCAGCCAATCCGGGACAGGGGGAAATTCACCCCTCCACTTT.

As to this clone: Other DNA sequences in the same sample also yield this CDR3. The chain couples TRBV6-1 to TRBJ1-5, with a weak D call TRBD1 (5 bases). Between the trimmed V and J ends, which lost 2 bases and 6 bases, there was a span of 8 bases. The CDR3 is 13 amino acids. The germline CDR1 and CDR2 sequences are MNHNS and SASEGT. CDR3 amino acids: CASSERGSQPQHF. Here the CDR3 DNA reads TGTGCCAGCAGTGAAAGGGGCTCTCAGCCCCAGCATTTT.

This clone has just one count. This chain connects TRBV4-1 to TRBJ1-6, with D unclear. The germline V gene encodes CDR1 MGHRA and CDR2 YSYEKL. V was cut by 1 base and J by 9 bases, with 10 bases left in between. This CDR3 comprises 14 residues. This CDR3 reads CASSQVSFFSPLHF. DNA for the CDR3: TGCGCCAGCAGCCAAGTTTCGTTTTTTTCACCCCTCCACTTT.

The CDR3 loop is CASSQDPPGNYGYTF. CDR3 nucleotide sequence: TGTGCCAGCAGCCAAGATCCTCCAGGGAACTATGGCTACACCTTC. J is TRBJ1-2 and V is TRBV3-1 (or the pseudogene TRBV3-2), with D possibly being TRBD1 (5 bases). V shed 0 bases and J shed 2 bases, with 10 bases lying between them. The CDR3 runs to 15 residues. Germline V lookup: CDR1 LGHDT, CDR2 YNNKEL (reference sequence).

The chain employs TRBV4-1 and TRBJ2-5; 12 nucleotides agree with TRBD1. V lost 0 bases and J lost 5; bases outside the gene matches: 4. Germline assignment: CDR1 MGHRA and CDR2 YSYEKL. This CDR3 comprises 16 residues. The CDR3 DNA follows: TGCGCCAGCAGCCAAGAGGGGACAGGGGGCATGGAGACCCAGTACTTC. Translated: CASSQEGTGGMETQYF.

The chain is built from TRBV13 and TRBJ1-4, with TRBD1 matching over 7 bases. The junction had 7 bases not matched to a gene; V was cut back by 5 bases and J by 7 bases. Germline V gene data show CDR1 as PRHDT and CDR2 as FYEKMQ (reference sequence). The length of the CDR3 is 14 residues. Here the CDR3 DNA reads TGTGCCAGCAGCCGCAGGGGGGATGTTGAAAAACTGTTTTTT. This translates into CASSRRGDVEKLFF.

V and J are TRBV19 and TRBJ2-1; 12 bases line up with TRBD2. Trimming removed 7 bases from V and 7 bases from J; junction bases left unmatched: 14. CDR1 and CDR2 from the germline V gene are LNHDA and SQIVND (reference sequence). CDR3 length: 17 amino acids. The CDR3 protein is CASTETSTSGRRNEQFF. CDR3 nucleotides: TGTGCCAGTACCGAAACTTCTACTAGCGGGAGGCGGAATGAGCAGTTCTTC.

V gene TRBV19 combines with J gene TRBJ1-2; no firm D call. Germline CDR1 reads LNHDA; CDR2 reads SQIVND (reference sequence). The CDR3 is 12 residues long. The V end was cut by 3 bases, the J end by 10 bases, with 12 bases between. The CDR3 DNA follows: TGTGCCAGTAGTATGAACGACGCGGTCTACACCTTC. This sequence encodes CASSMNDAVYTF.

The chain is built from TRBV29-1 and TRBJ2-5; possible D gene TRBD2, 5 bases. V was pared by 7 bases and J by 4 bases, with 22 bases between. The germline V gene encodes CDR1 SQVTM and CDR2 ANQGSEA. This CDR3 spans 15 amino acids. The DNA for the CDR3 is TGCAGCGCCTCAGCGTGGGGTCCTGGAGGAGAGACCCAGTACTTC. Translated, it gives CSASAWGPGGETQYF.

CDR3 region: CATSREYWGDGYTF. The CDR3, as DNA: TGTGCCACCAGCAGAGAGTACTGGGGCGATGGCTACACCTTC. The chain recombines TRBV15 with TRBJ1-2; D perhaps matches TRBD1 (5 bases). Germline V CDR1 and CDR2: LNHNV, YYDKDF (reference sequence). Trimming removed 0 bases at V and 6 bases at J, with 11 bases between. The CDR3 length is 14 residues. The full variable domain, its missing parts supplied by reference TRBV15 and TRBJ1-2, is DAMVIQNPRYQVTQFGKPVTLSCSQTLNHNVMYWYQQKSSQAPKLLFHYYDKDFNNEADTPDNFQSRRPNTSFCFLDIRSPGLGDTAMYLCATSREYWGDGYTFGSGTRLTVV.

This chain links TRBV4-1 with TRBJ1-5; the D is unclear. The germline gives CDR1 MGHRA, CDR2 YSYEKL. The CDR3 covers 14 residues. V gave up 0 bases and J gave up 2 bases, with 5 bases separating them. The CDR3 loop is CASSQDLGNQPQHF. The CDR3 DNA is TGCGCCAGCAGCCAAGATCTCGGCAATCAGCCCCAGCATTTT.

V usage is TRBV18 and J usage is TRBJ1-5; D remains unclear. This CDR3 is built from 14 residues. Germline lookup yields CDR1 KGHSH and CDR2 LQKENI. Trimming stripped 3 bases from V and 4 bases from J, with 10 bases between. The CDR3 DNA reads TGTGCCAGCTCACCGTTTGAGGGAAATCAGCCCCAGCATTTT. Translated: CASSPFEGNQPQHF.

The chain carries TRBV30 and TRBJ2-2, with TRBD1 matching over 11 bases. V lost 2 bases to trimming and J lost 7 bases; unmatched junction nucleotides: 6. The CDR3 has 15 amino acids. Germline CDR1 and CDR2: GTSNPN and SVGIG (reference sequence). CDR3 nucleotides: TGTGCCTGGAGTAGAGGACAGGGGGCCGGCGGGGAGCTGTTTTTT. The encoded protein is CAWSRGQGAGGELFF.

The gene calls are TRBV10-3 and TRBJ1-1; tentatively, D is TRBD1 (5 bases). The germline gives CDR1 ENHRY, CDR2 SYGVKD. V was clipped by 2 bases and J by 3 bases, with 10 bases between them. This CDR3 is built from 14 residues. This CDR3 is CAISETTGDTEAFF. CDR3 in DNA: TGTGCCATCAGTGAGACAACGGGGGACACTGAAGCTTTCTTT.

V gene TRBV7-8 combines with J gene TRBJ1-1; 9 bases map to TRBD1. The CDR3 totals 17 residues. J was trimmed by 3 bases and V by 5 bases; bases with no gene match: 13. CDR1 is SGHVS and CDR2 is FQNEAQ in the germline V gene. Here the CDR3 reads CASSPQRIQGADTEAFF. CDR3 bases: TGTGCCAGCAGCCCCCAGAGAATACAGGGGGCGGACACTGAAGCTTTCTTT.

This chain connects TRBV14 to TRBJ2-1; maybe TRBD2 (7 bases). The V gene's germline CDR1 is SGHDN and CDR2 FVKESK. The V end lost 4 bases, the J end lost 15 bases, and 19 bases lay between the germline ends. The CDR3 runs to 13 residues. Here the CDR3 reads CASSPLIGGPSFF. The CDR3 nucleotides read TGTGCCAGCAGCCCACTAATCGGGGGGCCCTCGTTCTTC.